This T cell receptor (beta chain) was found in a study of blood T cell repertoires in COVID-19. Germline CDR1 LNHDA, CDR2 SQIVND (reference sequence). The CDR3 covers 15 residues. V was trimmed by 4 bases and J by 0 bases, leaving 13 bases between them. The data were produced by immunoSEQ multiplex PCR, yet TCRdb's version contains in-frame clones alone and is incomplete. This sample carries over 130,000 clones, over 80% of them seen once, and the ten largest clones take under 12%. Sequenced sample: peripheral blood. The rearrangement links TRBV19 to TRBJ2-7; possibly TRBD2 for D (6 bases). The clonotype comes from a man aged 60 to 75 with active or convalescent COVID-19. The CDR3 loop is CASSTRDGSSYEQYF. CDR3 nucleotides: TGTGCCAGTAGTACGCGGGACGGGAGCTCCTACGAGCAGTACTTC.